This T cell receptor (beta chain) derives from a study of blood T cell repertoires in COVID-19. Only in-frame clones appear in the TCRdb table, and some are missing; sequencing was by immunoSEQ multiplex PCR. Of some 22,000 clones listed, roughly 83% are singletons. The germline V gene encodes CDR1 SEHNR and CDR2 FQNEAQ (reference sequence). Losses at the gene ends were 5 bases for V and 5 bases for J; bases not matched to a gene: 8. The CDR3 runs 14 residues. The chain has TRBV7-9 and TRBJ2-7, with 8 positions matching TRBD1. Sequenced sample: peripheral blood. This receptor was taken from a human donor with active COVID-19. The donor label of this sample is uncertain. In nucleotides, the CDR3 is TGTGCCAGCAGCCGGGACAGGCTTTCCGACGAGCAGTACTTC. Encoded protein: CASSRDRLSDEQYF.